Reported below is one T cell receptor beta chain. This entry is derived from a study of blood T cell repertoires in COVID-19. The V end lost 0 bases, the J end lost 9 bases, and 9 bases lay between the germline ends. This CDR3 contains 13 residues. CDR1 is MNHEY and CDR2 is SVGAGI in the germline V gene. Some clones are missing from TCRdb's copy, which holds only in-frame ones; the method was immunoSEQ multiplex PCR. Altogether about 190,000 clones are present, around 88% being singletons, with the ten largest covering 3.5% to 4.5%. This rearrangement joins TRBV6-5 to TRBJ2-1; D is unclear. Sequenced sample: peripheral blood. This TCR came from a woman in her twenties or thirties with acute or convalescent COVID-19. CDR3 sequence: CASSYSLWSEQFF. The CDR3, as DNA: TGTGCCAGCAGTTACTCGCTGTGGAGTGAGCAGTTCTTC.